The 21 T cell receptor beta chains below come from one sample, sequenced in a study of CD8+ T cells in alopecia areata. Isolated RNA was reverse transcribed into cDNA used as the sequencing template. Assay: immunoSEQ multiplex PCR; the TCRdb copy retains only in-frame clones and omits some. The sample shows about 180,000 clones, just over 65% of them seen only once. The sequences come from CD8+ T cells sorted from blood, collected at week 0. The receptor source for this set is a human donor with alopecia areata.

This clone came up a few times. The rearrangement joins TRBV5-4 to TRBJ1-2; D is uncertain. The CDR3 sequence is 13 residues long. Germline values: CDR1 SGHNT, CDR2 YYREEE (reference sequence). The ends were cut back, 0 bases at V and 9 bases at J, with 12 bases in the middle. The CDR3 nucleotides are TGTGCCAGCAGCTTGGTTGGTGACAATCGCTACACCTTC. Amino acids: CASSLVGDNRYTF. Full variable domain (remainder filled in from reference TRBV5-4 and TRBJ1-2): ETGVTQSPTHLIKTRGQQVTLRCSSQSGHNTVSWYQQALGQGPQFIFQYYREEENGRGNFPPRFSGLQFPNYSSELNVNALELDDSALYLCASSLVGDNRYTFGSGTRLTVV.

The chain has TRBV6-5 and TRBJ1-2; D is uncertain. The CDR3 consists of 15 residues. Trimming took 5 bases from V and 5 from J, leaving 18 bases between them. Germline V gives CDR1 MNHEY, CDR2 SVGAGI. The CDR3 loop reads CASSTAPIPTYGYTF. CDR3 DNA: TGTGCCAGCAGTACGGCGCCGATACCTACATATGGCTACACCTTC.

The rearrangement uses TRBV30 and TRBJ2-1, with 7 bases lining up with TRBD1. The length of the CDR3 is 13 residues. Germline values: CDR1 GTSNPN, CDR2 SVGIG (reference sequence). V lost 2 bases to trimming and J lost 8 bases; unmatched junction nucleotides: 6. The CDR3 region has the DNA TGTGCCTGGAGTCCGGGACAGAGATATGAGCAGTTCTTC. Its protein is CAWSPGQRYEQFF. Full variable domain (outside the CDR3, taken from reference TRBV30 and TRBJ2-1): SQTIHQWPATLVQPVGSPLSLECTVEGTSNPNLYWYRQAAGRGLQLLFYSVGIGQISSEVPQNLSASRPQDRQFILSSKKLLLSDSGFYLCAWSPGQRYEQFFGPGTRLTVL.

This clone has a single count. The chain joins TRBV14 to TRBJ1-2; D uncertain. The CDR3 contains 14 residues. V was clipped by 1 base and J by 4 bases, with 10 bases between them. CDR1 is SGHDN, CDR2 FVKESK, per germline. The CDR3 is CASSQGFPFYGYTF. The CDR3 bases are TGTGCCAGCAGCCAAGGGTTTCCGTTCTATGGCTACACCTTC.

This clone was seen more than once but under ten times. The chain carries TRBV10-3 and TRBJ2-7; D gene uncertain. The CDR3 has 11 residues. Germline CDR1 reads ENHRY; CDR2 reads SYGVKD. Trimming took 8 bases from V and 9 from J, leaving 14 bases between them. The CDR3 sequence: CAIGWVVRQYF. In nucleotides, the CDR3 is TGTGCCATCGGATGGGTTGTTCGGCAGTACTTC.

The CDR3 here is CASPGVTEAFF. CDR3 DNA sequence: TGTGCCAGCCCAGGGGTCACTGAAGCTTTCTTT. V and J are TRBV2 and TRBJ1-1; tentatively, D is TRBD1 (6 bases). This CDR3 is built from 11 residues. Per germline, CDR1 SNHLY and CDR2 FYNNEI. V was cut by 8 bases and J by 4 bases, with 8 bases left in between.

The chain uses TRBV5-6 and TRBJ2-1, with 10 bases that match TRBD1. The V gene's germline CDR1 is SGHDT and CDR2 YYEEEE. Trimming took 3 bases from V and 9 from J; bases not matched to a gene: 0. This CDR3 region has 12 residues. CDR3 nucleotide sequence: TGTGCCAGCAGCTGGGACAGGGGTGAGCAGTTCTTC. It translates to CASSWDRGEQFF.

This clone was found a few times. The chain joins TRBV29-1 to TRBJ2-7; D is unclear. The CDR3 has 13 residues. Deletions cut 4 bases from V and 5 bases from J, with 15 bases between. Germline loops: CDR1 SQVTM, CDR2 ANQGSEA. In nucleotides, the CDR3 is TGCAGCGTTGTAGGCCCCGGCTTTAACGAGCAGTACTTC. This translates into CSVVGPGFNEQYF.

This clone was seen more than once but under ten times. CDR3 sequence reads: CAWIGNPYNEQFF. CDR3 DNA: TGTGCCTGGATAGGGAACCCCTACAATGAGCAGTTCTTC. The chain has TRBV30 and TRBJ2-1; the D is unclear. CDR3 length equals 13 residues. Looked up from germline, CDR1 is GTSNPN and CDR2 is SVGIG (reference sequence). Trimming stripped 4 bases from V and 2 bases from J, with 9 bases between.

The rearrangement links TRBV5-1 to TRBJ2-7; a weak D match, TRBD1 (6 bases). The CDR3 loop spans 16 amino acids. Germline V gives CDR1 SGHRS, CDR2 YFSETQ. V lost 4 bases to trimming and J lost 4 bases, with 21 bases between them. In DNA form, the CDR3 reads TGCGCCAGCAGCCCAGGGGTTAGTAGGGCGGAATACGAGCAGTACTTC. Translated: CASSPGVSRAEYEQYF. The whole variable domain, filled in from reference TRBV5-1 and TRBJ2-7, reads KAGVTQTPRYLIKTRGQQVTLSCSPISGHRSVSWYQQTPGQGLQFLFEYFSETQRNKGNFPGRFSGRQFSNSRSEMNVSTLELGDSALYLCASSPGVSRAEYEQYFGPGTRLTVT.

This clone was counted between two and nine times. J is TRBJ1-1 and V is TRBV7-9; D possibly corresponds to TRBD1 (6 bases). The CDR3 loop spans 15 amino acids. The V gene's germline CDR1 is SEHNR and CDR2 FQNEAQ (reference sequence). Deletions cut 5 bases from V and 0 bases from J, with 13 bases between. The CDR3, as DNA: TGTGCCAGCAGCCTACTCAGGGGTATGAACACTGAAGCTTTCTTT. This encodes CASSLLRGMNTEAFF.

This clone was detected once. The chain links TRBV6-5 to TRBJ2-5, with TRBD2 matching 9 bases. Germline V lookup: CDR1 MNHEY, CDR2 SVGAGI. This CDR3 is built from 16 residues. With 4 bases clipped from V and 0 bases from J, the junction kept 6 bases outside the gene matches. The CDR3 sequence is CASSFLAGEYQETQYF. The CDR3 DNA sequence: TGTGCCAGCAGTTTCTTAGCGGGGGAGTACCAAGAGACCCAGTACTTC.

The J gene is TRBJ2-7, the V gene TRBV27; a weak D match, TRBD2 (6 bases). Per germline, CDR1 MNHEY and CDR2 SMNVEV (reference sequence). V dropped 3 bases and J dropped 6 bases, with 9 bases sitting between them. The CDR3 spans 12 residues. This CDR3 is CASSFLGGEQYF. The DNA for the CDR3 is TGTGCCAGCAGTTTCCTGGGGGGCGAGCAGTACTTC.

This clone was observed a handful of times. The J gene is TRBJ2-1, the V gene TRBV6-6, with D possibly being TRBD2 (7 bases). V gave up 7 bases and J gave up 4 bases, with 20 bases separating them. This CDR3 is built from 16 residues. Germline CDR1 MNHNY, CDR2 SVGAGI (reference sequence). The CDR3 region has the DNA TGTGCCAGCAATTCGAAGGGGGGGCGGATGTACAATGAGCAGTTCTTC. Translating it yields CASNSKGGRMYNEQFF.

The gene calls are TRBV5-1 and TRBJ2-3, with D perhaps given as TRBD1 or TRBD2 (5 bases each). The CDR3 length is 17 residues. Germline V gives CDR1 SGHRS, CDR2 YFSETQ. The V and J ends lost 0 bases and 0 bases respectively, with 14 bases between them. CDR3 loop: CASSLAPRDVSTDTQYF. In DNA, the CDR3 is TGCGCCAGCAGCTTGGCCCCCCGGGACGTTAGCACAGATACGCAGTATTTT. The full variable domain, its missing parts supplied by reference TRBV5-1 and TRBJ2-3, is KAGVTQTPRYLIKTRGQQVTLSCSPISGHRSVSWYQQTPGQGLQFLFEYFSETQRNKGNFPGRFSGRQFSNSRSEMNVSTLELGDSALYLCASSLAPRDVSTDTQYFGPGTRLTVL.

The chain recombines TRBV4-2 with TRBJ2-3; D uncertain. The V gene lost 1 base and the J gene lost 3 bases, with 14 bases spanning the gap. Germline V gives CDR1 LGHNA, CDR2 YNFKEQ. CDR3 size: 16 residues. CDR3 in amino acids: CASSQGAALATDTQYF. The CDR3 DNA reads TGTGCCAGCAGCCAAGGGGCTGCGTTGGCTACAGATACGCAGTATTTT.

The V call is TRBV13, the J call TRBJ2-4, with D possibly being TRBD2 (5 bases). V dropped 5 bases and J dropped 8 bases, with 16 bases sitting between them. This CDR3 is 14 amino acids long. Germline V lookup: CDR1 PRHDT, CDR2 FYEKMQ (reference sequence). As DNA, the CDR3 is TGTGCCAGCAGCCAAAGGACTGTTGTGGACATTCAGTACTTC. Its translation: CASSQRTVVDIQYF.

In this sample, this clone turned up a few times. The genes are TRBV7-9 and TRBJ1-1; 7 bases map to TRBD1. The germline gives CDR1 SEHNR, CDR2 FQNEAQ (reference sequence). The CDR3 totals 14 residues. The junction had 6 bases not matched to a gene; V was cut back by 5 bases and J by 3 bases. The CDR3 DNA sequence: TGTGCCAGCAGCACGTCGACAGGGTACACTGAAGCTTTCTTT. It codes for CASSTSTGYTEAFF. Variable domain in full (rest from reference TRBV7-9 and TRBJ1-1): DTGVSQNPRHKITKRGQNVTFRCDPISEHNRLYWYRQTLGQGPEFLTYFQNEAQLEKSRLLSDRFSAERPKGSFSTLEIQRTEQGDSAMYLCASSTSTGYTEAFFGQGTRLTVV.

This clone was recorded once. This chain connects TRBV5-1 to TRBJ2-7, with D possibly being TRBD2 (5 bases). This CDR3 is 16 amino acids long. V was trimmed by 1 base and J by 2 bases, leaving 16 bases between them. Germline V lookup: CDR1 SGHRS, CDR2 YFSETQ. In DNA form, the CDR3 reads TGCGCCAGCAGCTTGTCAGGTCCGGGAACCGCCTACGAGCAGTACTTC. Protein: CASSLSGPGTAYEQYF.

CDR3 in DNA: TGTGCCAGCAGCCAAACGCAGGGGGCGTCCACTGAAGCTTTCTTT. Translated, it gives CASSQTQGASTEAFF. This sequence joins TRBV2 and TRBJ1-1; 8 bases map to TRBD1. The CDR3 has 15 residues. With V trimmed by 6 bases and J by 4 bases, 10 bases remained unmatched. Germline V gene data show CDR1 as SNHLY and CDR2 as FYNNEI.

The chain couples TRBV4-2 to TRBJ2-7; no reliable D call. The CDR3 sequence is 15 residues long. Germline V gene lookup returns CDR1 LGHNA and CDR2 YNFKEQ. The V gene lost 4 bases and the J gene lost 0 bases, with 13 bases spanning the gap. This CDR3 reads CASSPQWLSSYEQYF. The CDR3 DNA reads as TGTGCCAGCAGCCCCCAGTGGCTGAGCTCCTACGAGCAGTACTTC.